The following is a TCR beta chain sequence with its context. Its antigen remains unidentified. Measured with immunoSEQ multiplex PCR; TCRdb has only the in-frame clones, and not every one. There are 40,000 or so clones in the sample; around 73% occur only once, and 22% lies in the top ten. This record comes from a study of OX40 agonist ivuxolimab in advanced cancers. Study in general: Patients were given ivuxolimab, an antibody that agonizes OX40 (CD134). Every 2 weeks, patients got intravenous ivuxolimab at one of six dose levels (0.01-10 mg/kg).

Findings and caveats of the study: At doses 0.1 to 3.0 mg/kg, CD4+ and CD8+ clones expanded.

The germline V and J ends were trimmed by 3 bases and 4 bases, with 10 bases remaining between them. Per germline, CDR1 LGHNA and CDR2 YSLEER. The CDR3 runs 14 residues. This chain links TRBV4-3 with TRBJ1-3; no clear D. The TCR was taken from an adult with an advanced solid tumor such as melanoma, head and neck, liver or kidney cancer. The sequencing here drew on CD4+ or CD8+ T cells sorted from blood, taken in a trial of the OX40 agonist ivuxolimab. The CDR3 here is CASSQAGSGNTIYF. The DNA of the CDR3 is TGCGCCAGCAGCCAGGCGGGGTCCGGAAACACCATATATTTT.